This T cell receptor (beta chain) appears in the sequencing data of a study of blood T cell repertoires in COVID-19 (dated by TCRdb to the early 2020s). Notes on the research overall: Samples from collaborators originated in the United States, Italy and Spain and spanned both the acute and convalescent phases of COVID-19. The material from the prospective study consisted of cDNA or gDNA derived from T cells, B-cell-depleted T cells, or PBMCs. Deeply sampled blood TCRbeta repertoires from subjects exposed to, actively infected with, or recovered from COVID-19 were included in the dataset. The repertoires were made available in a free public database intended to serve as a resource for research on the immune response to SARS-CoV-2. Samples were obtained from the ongoing ImmuneRACE study (first 160 participants) and from over 1,000 subjects provided by 6 global collaborators. A de-identified subject ID, COVID-19 status, age in years and sex were almost always included in the sample metadata. Where HLA class I and class II types were available, the types were taken from metadata supplied by the sample provider, not from assay-based typing.

Results and caveats for the whole study, not just this receptor: The quantity of clinical and demographic metadata differed by source and by participant and was supplied without curation.

The trim is 3 bases for V and 8 bases for J, with a gap of 8 bases between the germline ends. CDR1 and CDR2 are read off the germline V gene as SGHVS and FQNEAQ. From the cysteine up to the phenylalanine, the CDR3 has a length of 13 residues. Only the CDR3 part of the read is kept: 39 bases, read in frame from the first base. As for this clone: Its antigen specificity is not known. Base qualities are not at hand, and no much larger clone is one base apart.

Whole blood was collected in K2EDTA tubes by collaborating institutions according to the institutions' own protocols. Collaborator samples were shipped for TCRbeta analysis as frozen whole blood, isolated PBMCs, or DNA extracted from either sample type. TCRbeta CDR3 regions were amplified from genomic DNA using the immunoSEQ Assay, a bias-controlled multiplex PCR. The paper's data handling went like this. Nucleated cell counts per sample were estimated from amplification of reference gene primers within the assay. To quantify the absolute abundance of each unique TCRbeta CDR3 rearrangement, sequence reads were collapsed and filtered. Productive Simpson clonality was computed per sample as the square root of Simpson's diversity index over productive rearrangements. As stored in TCRdb, this immuneACCESS dataset retains in-frame rearrangements with V and J assigned. A fraction of the clones does not appear; measured against another copy, unresolved V genes explain less than half of the discrepancy, and the remainder lacks a known reason. V and J calls and clone size are as listed in that table; D and trimming were resolved from the DNA. This sample has fewer than 45,000 clones in its table, and over 80% of those were observed once. The ten largest clonotypes hold 15% to 19% of the sample.

The V gene is TRBV7-8 and the J gene is TRBJ1-6, with the D segment identity uncertain. The TCR comes from a woman between 25 and 40 years old in a cohort sampled during active COVID-19. Source material: peripheral blood. The CDR3 reads as follows: CASSFGRDSPLHF. At the DNA level, the sequence is TGTGCCAGCAGCTTTGGCCGGGATTCACCCCTCCACTTT.